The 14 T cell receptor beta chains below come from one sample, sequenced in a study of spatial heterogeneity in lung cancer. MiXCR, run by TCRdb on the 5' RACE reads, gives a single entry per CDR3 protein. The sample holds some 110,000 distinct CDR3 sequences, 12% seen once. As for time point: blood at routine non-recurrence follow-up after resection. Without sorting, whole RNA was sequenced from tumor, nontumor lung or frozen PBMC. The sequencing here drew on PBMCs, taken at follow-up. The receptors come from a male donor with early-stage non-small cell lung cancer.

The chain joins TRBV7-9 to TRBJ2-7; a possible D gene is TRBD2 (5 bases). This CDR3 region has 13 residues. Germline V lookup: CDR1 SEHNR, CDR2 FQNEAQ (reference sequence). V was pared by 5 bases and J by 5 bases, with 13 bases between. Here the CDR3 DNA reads TGTGCCAGCAGCCTGGGCCCGGGGAACGAGCAGTACTTC. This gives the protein CASSLGPGNEQYF.

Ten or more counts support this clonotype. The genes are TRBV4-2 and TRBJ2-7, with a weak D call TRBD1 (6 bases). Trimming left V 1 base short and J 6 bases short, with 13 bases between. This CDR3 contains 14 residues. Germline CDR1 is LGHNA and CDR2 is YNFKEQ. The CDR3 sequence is CASSQVGGVGEQYF. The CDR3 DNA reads TGTGCCAGCAGCCAAGTTGGGGGCGTCGGCGAGCAGTACTTC.

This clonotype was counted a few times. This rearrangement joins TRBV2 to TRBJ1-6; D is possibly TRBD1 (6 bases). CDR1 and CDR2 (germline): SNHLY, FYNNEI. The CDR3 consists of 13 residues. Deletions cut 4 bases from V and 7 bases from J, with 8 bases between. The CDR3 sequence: CASSGGQNSPLHF. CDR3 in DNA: TGTGCCAGCAGTGGCGGACAGAATTCACCCCTCCACTTT.

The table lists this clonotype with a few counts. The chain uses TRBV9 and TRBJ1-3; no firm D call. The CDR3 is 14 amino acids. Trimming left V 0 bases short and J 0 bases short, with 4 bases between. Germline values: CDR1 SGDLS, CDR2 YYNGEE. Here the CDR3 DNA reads TGTGCCAGCAGCGTAGGAAGCTCTGGAAACACCATATATTTT. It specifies CASSVGSSGNTIYF.

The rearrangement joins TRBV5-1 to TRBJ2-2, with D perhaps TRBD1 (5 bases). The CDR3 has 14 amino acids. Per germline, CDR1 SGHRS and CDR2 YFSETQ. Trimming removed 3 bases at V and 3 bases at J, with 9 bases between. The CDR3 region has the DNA TGCGCCAGCAGCTCACAACAGGACACCGGGGAGCTGTTTTTT. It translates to CASSSQQDTGELFF. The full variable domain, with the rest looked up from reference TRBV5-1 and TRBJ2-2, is KAGVTQTPRYLIKTRGQQVTLSCSPISGHRSVSWYQQTPGQGLQFLFEYFSETQRNKGNFPGRFSGRQFSNSRSEMNVSTLELGDSALYLCASSSQQDTGELFFGEGSRLTVL.

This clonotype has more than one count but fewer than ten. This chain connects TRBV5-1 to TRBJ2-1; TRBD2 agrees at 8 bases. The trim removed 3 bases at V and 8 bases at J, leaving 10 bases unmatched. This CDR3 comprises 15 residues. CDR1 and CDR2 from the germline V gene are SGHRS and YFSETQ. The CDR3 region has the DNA TGCGCCAGCAGCTCGGGGACTGGAGCGGGGGATGAGCAGTTCTTC. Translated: CASSSGTGAGDEQFF.

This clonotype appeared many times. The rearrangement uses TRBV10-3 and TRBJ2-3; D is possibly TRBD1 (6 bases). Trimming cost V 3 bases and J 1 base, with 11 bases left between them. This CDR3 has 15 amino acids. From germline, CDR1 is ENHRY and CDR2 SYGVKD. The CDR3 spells CAISDGQRRTDTQYF. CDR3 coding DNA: TGTGCCATCAGTGATGGACAGCGACGCACAGATACGCAGTATTTT.

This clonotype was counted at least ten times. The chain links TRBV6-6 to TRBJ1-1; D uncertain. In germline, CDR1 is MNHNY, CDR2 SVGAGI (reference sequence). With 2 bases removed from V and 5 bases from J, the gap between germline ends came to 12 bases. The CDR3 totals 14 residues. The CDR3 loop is CASSYTSSDTEAFF. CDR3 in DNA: TGTGCCAGCAGTTACACATCTTCGGATACTGAAGCTTTCTTT.

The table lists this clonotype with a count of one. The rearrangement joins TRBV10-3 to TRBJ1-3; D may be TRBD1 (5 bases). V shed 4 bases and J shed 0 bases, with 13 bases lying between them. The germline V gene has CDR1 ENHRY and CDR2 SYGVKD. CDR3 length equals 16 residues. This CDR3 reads CAISVSGFNSGNTIYF. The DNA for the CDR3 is TGTGCCATCAGTGTGTCAGGGTTTAACTCTGGAAACACCATATATTTT.

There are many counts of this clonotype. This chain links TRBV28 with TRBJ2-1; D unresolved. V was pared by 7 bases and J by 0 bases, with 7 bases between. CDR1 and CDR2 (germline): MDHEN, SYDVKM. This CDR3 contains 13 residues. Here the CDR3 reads CASKESSYNEQFF. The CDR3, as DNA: TGTGCCAGCAAAGAGAGCTCCTACAATGAGCAGTTCTTC. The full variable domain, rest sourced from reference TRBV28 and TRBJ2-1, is DVKVTQSSRYLVKRTGEKVFLECVQDMDHENMFWYRQDPGLGLRLIYFSYDVKMKEKGDIPEGYSVSREKKERFSLILESASTNQTSMYLCASKESSYNEQFFGPGTRLTVL.

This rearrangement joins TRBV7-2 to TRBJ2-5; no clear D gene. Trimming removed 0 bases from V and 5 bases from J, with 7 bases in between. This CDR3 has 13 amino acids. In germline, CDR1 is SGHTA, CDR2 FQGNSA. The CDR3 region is CASSLALRETQYF. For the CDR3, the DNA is TGTGCCAGCAGCTTAGCGCTTCGGGAGACCCAGTACTTC.

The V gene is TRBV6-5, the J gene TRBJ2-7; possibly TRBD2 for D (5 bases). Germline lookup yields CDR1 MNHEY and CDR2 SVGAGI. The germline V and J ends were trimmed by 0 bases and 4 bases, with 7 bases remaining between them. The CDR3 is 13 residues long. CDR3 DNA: TGTGCCAGCAGTTACTCCGGGGAGTACGAGCAGTACTTC. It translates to CASSYSGEYEQYF.

CDR3 coding DNA: TGTGCCAGCAGCACGGGACAGGGGGGCAGTCAGCCCCAGCATTTT. Encoded protein: CASSTGQGGSQPQHF. The chain has TRBV7-2 and TRBJ1-5, with TRBD1 matching over 11 bases. Trimming took 5 bases from V and 6 from J; bases not matched to a gene: 6. Germline CDR1 reads SGHTA; CDR2 reads FQGNSA. This CDR3 has 15 residues. The variable domain in full, with the rest retrieved from reference TRBV7-2 and TRBJ1-5, is GAGVSQSPSNKVTEKGKDVELRCDPISGHTALYWYRQSLGQGLEFLIYFQGNSAPDKSGLPSDRFSAERTGGSVSTLTIQRTQQEDSAVYLCASSTGQGGSQPQHFGDGTRLSIL.

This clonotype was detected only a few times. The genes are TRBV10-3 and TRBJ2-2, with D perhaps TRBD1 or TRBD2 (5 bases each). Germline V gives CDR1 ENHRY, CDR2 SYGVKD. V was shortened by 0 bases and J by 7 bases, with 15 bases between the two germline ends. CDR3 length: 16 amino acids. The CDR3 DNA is TGTGCCATCAGTGAGTCGCCGAAGGGACGTGACGGGGAGCTGTTTTTT. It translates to CAISESPKGRDGELFF.